This TCR beta chain is drawn from a study of radiotherapy plus CTLA-4 blockade in lung cancer. The wider study: Disease control was seen in around 31% of patients, objective responses in 18%. Whole-study results and caveats: Radiotherapy plus ipilimumab was followed by expansion in blood of tumor-derived TCR clones. Early clonal dynamics of blood T cells, together with interferon-beta, were reported as the best response predictor.

Germline V gene sequence: CDR1 SGDLS, CDR2 YYNGEE. Germline trimming cut 3 bases from V and 4 bases from J; bases unmatched to any gene: 6. This CDR3 has 15 residues. Method: immunoSEQ multiplex PCR; TCRdb's copy keeps in-frame clones and lacks some. This table holds 11,000 to 15,000 clones, about 89% found once. Details on this clone: Antigen specificity is unknown.

This receptor was identified in a human donor with non-small cell lung cancer that progressed on radiotherapy plus ipilimumab. Some clones in this sample may be carry-over from other donors' samples. This material consisted of peripheral blood, taken from a patient treated with radiotherapy plus ipilimumab. The gene calls are TRBV9 and TRBJ1-4, with 7 bases fitting TRBD1. The CDR3 is CASSGAGGHNEKLFF. CDR3 nucleotides: TGTGCCAGCAGCGGAGCAGGGGGACATAATGAAAAACTGTTTTTT.